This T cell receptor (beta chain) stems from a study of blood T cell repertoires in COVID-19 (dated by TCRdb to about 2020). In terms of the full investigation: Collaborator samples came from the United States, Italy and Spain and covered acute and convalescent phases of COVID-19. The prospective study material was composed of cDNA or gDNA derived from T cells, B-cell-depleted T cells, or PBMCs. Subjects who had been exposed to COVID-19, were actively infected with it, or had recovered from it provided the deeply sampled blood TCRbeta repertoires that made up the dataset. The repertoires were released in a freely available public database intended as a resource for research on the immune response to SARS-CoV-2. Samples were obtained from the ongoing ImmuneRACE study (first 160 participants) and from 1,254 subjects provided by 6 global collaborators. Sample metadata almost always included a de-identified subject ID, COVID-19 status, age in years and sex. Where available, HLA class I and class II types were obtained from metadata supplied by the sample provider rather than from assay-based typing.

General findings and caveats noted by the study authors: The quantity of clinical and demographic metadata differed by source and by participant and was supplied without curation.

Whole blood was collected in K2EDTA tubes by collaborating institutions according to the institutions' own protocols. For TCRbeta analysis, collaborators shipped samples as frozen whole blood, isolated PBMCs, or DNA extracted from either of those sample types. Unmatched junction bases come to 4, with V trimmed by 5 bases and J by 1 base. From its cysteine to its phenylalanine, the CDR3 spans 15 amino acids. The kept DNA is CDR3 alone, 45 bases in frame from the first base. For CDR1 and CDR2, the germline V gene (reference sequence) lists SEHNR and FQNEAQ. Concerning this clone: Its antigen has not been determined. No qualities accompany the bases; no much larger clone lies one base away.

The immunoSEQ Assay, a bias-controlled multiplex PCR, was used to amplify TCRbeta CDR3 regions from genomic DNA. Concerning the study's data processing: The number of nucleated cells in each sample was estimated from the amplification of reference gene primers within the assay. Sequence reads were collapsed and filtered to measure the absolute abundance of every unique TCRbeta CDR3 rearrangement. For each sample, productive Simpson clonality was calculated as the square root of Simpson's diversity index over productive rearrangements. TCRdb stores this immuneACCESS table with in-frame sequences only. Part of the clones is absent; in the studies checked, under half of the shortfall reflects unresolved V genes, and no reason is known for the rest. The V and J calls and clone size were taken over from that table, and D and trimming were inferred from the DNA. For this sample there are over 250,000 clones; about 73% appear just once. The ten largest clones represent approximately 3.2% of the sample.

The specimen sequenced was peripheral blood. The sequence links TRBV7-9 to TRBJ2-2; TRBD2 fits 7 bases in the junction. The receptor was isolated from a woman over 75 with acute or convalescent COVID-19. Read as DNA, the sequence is TGTGCCAGCAGCCCGACTAGCTTGAACACCGGGGAGCTGTTTTTT. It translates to CASSPTSLNTGELFF.